Following are 11 T cell receptor beta chains from one sample sequenced in a study of T-cell reconstitution after alpha-beta-depleted transplantation in children. Library preparation (for TCRbeta) was performed with unique molecular identifiers. TCRdb reanalysed the PCR reads using MiXCR and keeps one entry per CDR3 protein. The sample contains roughly 74,000 distinct CDR3 sequences, 15% to 20% of which appear only once. Specimen: PBMCs, mostly from graft donor cells, collected 360 days after TCRalphabeta/CD19-depleted stem cell transplant. Receptors were obtained from a male patient aged 2-15 years who had a stem cell transplant for acute lymphoblastic leukemia, so the T cells may come from the graft donor.

Written as DNA, the CDR3 is TGCAGCGTCCGGGACAGGGGAAGCAATCAGCCCCAGCATTTT. Its translation: CSVRDRGSNQPQHF. This chain joins TRBV29-1 and TRBJ1-5; TRBD1 aligns across 10 bases. This CDR3 comprises 14 residues. The germline V gene has CDR1 SQVTM and CDR2 ANQGSEA. The junction had 3 bases not matched to a gene; V was cut back by 6 bases and J by 1 base.

In DNA form, the CDR3 reads TGTGCCAGCAGCTTCCCCGGGACAGGGCCAGCTAACTATGGCTACACCTTC. As protein: CASSFPGTGPANYGYTF. The V gene is TRBV5-5, the J gene TRBJ1-2; 9 nucleotides agree with TRBD1. Germline assignment: CDR1 SGHKS and CDR2 YYEKEE (reference sequence). V lost 2 bases to trimming and J lost 0 bases; unmatched junction nucleotides: 8. The CDR3 is made up of 17 amino acids.

This clonotype was picked up one time. The chain combines TRBV12-3 or TRBV12-4 with TRBJ2-7; D is unclear. Between the trimmed V and J ends, which lost 1 base and 6 bases, there was a span of 13 bases. The CDR3 is 14 residues long. CDR3 region: CASSLVPVLGEQYF. Here the CDR3 DNA reads TGTGCCAGCAGTTTAGTCCCGGTCTTGGGCGAGCAGTACTTC.

This clonotype was detected only a few times. V is TRBV6-5 and J is TRBJ1-4; D is uncertain. V dropped 6 bases and J dropped 3 bases, with 14 bases sitting between them. The length of the CDR3 is 15 residues. The germline CDR1 and CDR2 sequences are MNHEY and SVGAGI. This CDR3 reads CASSLLAYSNEKLFF. The DNA of the CDR3 is TGTGCCAGCAGCCTACTAGCGTACTCTAATGAAAAACTGTTTTTT.

This clonotype has just a few counts. The chain links TRBV12-3 or TRBV12-4 to TRBJ2-7; 7 bases fit TRBD1. The J segment lost 2 bases and the V segment lost 7 bases, leaving 11 bases of the junction unmatched. The CDR3 sequence is 15 residues long. CDR3 amino acids: CASTPWTGLPYEQYF. In DNA, the CDR3 is TGTGCCAGCACCCCCTGGACAGGTTTACCCTACGAGCAGTACTTC.

This clonotype was detected a few times. The chain links TRBV10-3 to TRBJ2-3; TRBD2 matches at 9 bases. The CDR3 consists of 16 residues. V was clipped by 6 bases and J by 0 bases; unmatched bases: 7. In germline, CDR1 is ENHRY, CDR2 SYGVKD. The CDR3 nucleotides are TGTGCCATCAGCCGAGCGGGGGGTCGGAGCACAGATACGCAGTATTTT. Amino acid sequence: CAISRAGGRSTDTQYF.

Many counts were recorded for this clonotype. The gene calls are TRBV20-1 and TRBJ2-7; D ambiguous. The V end lost 3 bases, the J end lost 4 bases, and 19 bases lay between the germline ends. Germline assignment: CDR1 DFQATT and CDR2 SNEGSKA (reference sequence). The CDR3 consists of 15 residues. DNA for the CDR3: TGCAGTGCTAGTTCCCCCGGGTCCGACCGTTACGAGCAGTACTTC. This sequence encodes CSASSPGSDRYEQYF.

This chain joins TRBV5-1 and TRBJ2-3, with 8 bases that match TRBD2. V lost 0 bases, J lost 2 bases, and 8 bases stayed unmatched. This CDR3 region has 17 residues. CDR1 SGHRS and CDR2 YFSETQ come from the germline V gene. CDR3 sequence reads: CASSLGFLAGLTDTQYF. In DNA, the CDR3 is TGCGCCAGCAGCTTGGGTTTTTTAGCGGGGCTCACAGATACGCAGTATTTT.

The chain has TRBV27 and TRBJ2-1, with 13 bases fitting TRBD2. The CDR3 is made up of 15 amino acids. V shed 3 bases, J shed 10 bases, and the junction held 6 bases outside the gene matches. From germline, CDR1 is MNHEY and CDR2 SMNVEV (reference sequence). The CDR3 sequence: CASSFGLAGVREQFF. The CDR3 coding sequence is TGTGCCAGCAGTTTTGGACTAGCGGGAGTGCGGGAGCAGTTCTTC.

This rearrangement joins TRBV4-2 to TRBJ2-5, with 7 bases matching TRBD2. V was clipped by 0 bases and J by 4 bases; unmatched bases: 5. This CDR3 has 15 residues. The V gene's germline CDR1 is LGHNA and CDR2 YNFKEQ. In DNA form, the CDR3 reads TGTGCCAGCAGCCAAGATCCTAGCGGAAGAGAGACCCAGTACTTC. Translation: CASSQDPSGRETQYF.

The CDR3 region is CASSIQGLTGEQYF. The CDR3, as DNA: TGCGCCAGCAGCATCCAGGGCCTAACGGGTGAGCAGTACTTC. The genes are TRBV5-1 and TRBJ2-7; a possible D gene is TRBD1 (5 bases). CDR3 length equals 14 residues. Deletions cut 4 bases from V and 7 bases from J, with 18 bases between. CDR1 SGHRS and CDR2 YFSETQ come from the germline V gene.